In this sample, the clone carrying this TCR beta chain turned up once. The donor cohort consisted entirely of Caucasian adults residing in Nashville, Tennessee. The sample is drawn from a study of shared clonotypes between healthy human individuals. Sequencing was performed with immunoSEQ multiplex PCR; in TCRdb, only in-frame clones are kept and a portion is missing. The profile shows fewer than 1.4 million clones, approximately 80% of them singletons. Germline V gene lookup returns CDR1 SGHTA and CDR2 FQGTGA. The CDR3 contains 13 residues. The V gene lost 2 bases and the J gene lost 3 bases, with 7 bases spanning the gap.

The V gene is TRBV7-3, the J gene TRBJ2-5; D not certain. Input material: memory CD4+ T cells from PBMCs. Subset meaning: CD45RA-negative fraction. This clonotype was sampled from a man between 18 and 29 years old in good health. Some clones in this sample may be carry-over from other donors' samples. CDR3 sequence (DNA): TGTGCCAGCAGCTTAGGAGCAGAAGAGACCCAGTACTTC. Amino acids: CASSLGAEETQYF.